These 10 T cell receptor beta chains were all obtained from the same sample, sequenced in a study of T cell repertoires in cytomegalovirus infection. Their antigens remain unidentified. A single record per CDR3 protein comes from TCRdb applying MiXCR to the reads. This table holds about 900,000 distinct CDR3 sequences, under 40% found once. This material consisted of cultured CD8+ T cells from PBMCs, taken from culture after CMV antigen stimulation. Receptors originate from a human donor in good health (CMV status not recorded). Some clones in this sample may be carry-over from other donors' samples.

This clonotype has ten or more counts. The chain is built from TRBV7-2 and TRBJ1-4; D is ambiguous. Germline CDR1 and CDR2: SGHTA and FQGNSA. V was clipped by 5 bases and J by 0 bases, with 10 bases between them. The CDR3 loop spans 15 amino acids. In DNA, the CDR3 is TGTGCCAGCAGCCAGCGAGGAGCAACTAATGAAAAACTGTTTTTT. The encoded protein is CASSQRGATNEKLFF.

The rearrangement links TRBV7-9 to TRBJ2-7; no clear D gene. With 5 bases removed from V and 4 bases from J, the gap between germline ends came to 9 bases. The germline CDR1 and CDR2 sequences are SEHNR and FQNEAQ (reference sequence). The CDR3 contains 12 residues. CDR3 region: CASSNMQYEQYF. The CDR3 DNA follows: TGTGCCAGCAGCAACATGCAGTACGAGCAGTACTTC.

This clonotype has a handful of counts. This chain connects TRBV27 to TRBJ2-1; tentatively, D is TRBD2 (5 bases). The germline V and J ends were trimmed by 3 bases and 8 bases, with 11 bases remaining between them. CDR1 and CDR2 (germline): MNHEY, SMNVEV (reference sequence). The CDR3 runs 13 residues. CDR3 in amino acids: CASSFEGRDEQFF. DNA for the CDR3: TGTGCCAGCAGTTTCGAGGGAAGGGATGAGCAGTTCTTC.

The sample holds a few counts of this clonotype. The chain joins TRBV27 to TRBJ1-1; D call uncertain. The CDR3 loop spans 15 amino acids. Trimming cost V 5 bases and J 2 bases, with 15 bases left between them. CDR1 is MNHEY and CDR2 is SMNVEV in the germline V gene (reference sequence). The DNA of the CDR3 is TGTGCCAGCAGTCTTTCCGGGTACCTAAACACTGAAGCTTTCTTT. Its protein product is CASSLSGYLNTEAFF.

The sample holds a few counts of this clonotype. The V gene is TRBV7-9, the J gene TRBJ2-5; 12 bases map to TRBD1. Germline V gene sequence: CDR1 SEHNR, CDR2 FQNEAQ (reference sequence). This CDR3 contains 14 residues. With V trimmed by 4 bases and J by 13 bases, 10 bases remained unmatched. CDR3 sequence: CASSSRDRGLLWYF. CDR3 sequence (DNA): TGTGCCAGCAGCTCCCGGGACAGGGGGCTCCTTTGGTACTTC.

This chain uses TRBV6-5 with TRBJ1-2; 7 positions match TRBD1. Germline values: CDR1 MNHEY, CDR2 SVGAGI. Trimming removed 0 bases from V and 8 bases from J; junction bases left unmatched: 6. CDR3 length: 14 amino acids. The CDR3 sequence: CASSYSSAGGGYTF. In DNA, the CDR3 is TGTGCCAGCAGTTACTCGAGTGCAGGGGGAGGCTACACCTTC.

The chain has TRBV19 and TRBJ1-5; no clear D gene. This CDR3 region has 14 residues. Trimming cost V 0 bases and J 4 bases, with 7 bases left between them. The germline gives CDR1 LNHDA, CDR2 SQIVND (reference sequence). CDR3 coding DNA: TGTGCCAGTAGTATAGAAATTTCGAATCAGCCCCAGCATTTT. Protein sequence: CASSIEISNQPQHF.

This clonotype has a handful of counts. The CDR3: CAISDLGADTEAFF. Here the CDR3 DNA reads TGTGCCATCAGTGACTTGGGGGCCGACACTGAAGCTTTCTTT. V usage is TRBV10-3 and J usage is TRBJ1-1; D possibly corresponds to TRBD1 (6 bases). CDR1 and CDR2 from the germline V gene are ENHRY and SYGVKD. V was trimmed by 3 bases and J by 3 bases, leaving 11 bases between them. The CDR3 loop spans 14 amino acids.

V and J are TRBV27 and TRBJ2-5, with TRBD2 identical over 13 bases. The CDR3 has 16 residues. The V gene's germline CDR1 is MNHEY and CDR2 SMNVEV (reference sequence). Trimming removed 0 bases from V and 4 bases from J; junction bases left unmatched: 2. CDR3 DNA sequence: TGTGCCAGCAGTTTATCAAGGACTAGCGGGGGAGAGACCCAGTACTTC. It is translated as CASSLSRTSGGETQYF.

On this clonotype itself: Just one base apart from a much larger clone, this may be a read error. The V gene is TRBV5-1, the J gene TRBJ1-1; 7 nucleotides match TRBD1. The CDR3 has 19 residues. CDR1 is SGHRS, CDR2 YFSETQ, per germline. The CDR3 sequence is CANSLDPGQRLLGNTEAFF. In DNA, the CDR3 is TGCGCCAACAGCCTTGACCCGGGACAGAGGCTTTTGGGGAACACTGAAGCTTTCTTT.